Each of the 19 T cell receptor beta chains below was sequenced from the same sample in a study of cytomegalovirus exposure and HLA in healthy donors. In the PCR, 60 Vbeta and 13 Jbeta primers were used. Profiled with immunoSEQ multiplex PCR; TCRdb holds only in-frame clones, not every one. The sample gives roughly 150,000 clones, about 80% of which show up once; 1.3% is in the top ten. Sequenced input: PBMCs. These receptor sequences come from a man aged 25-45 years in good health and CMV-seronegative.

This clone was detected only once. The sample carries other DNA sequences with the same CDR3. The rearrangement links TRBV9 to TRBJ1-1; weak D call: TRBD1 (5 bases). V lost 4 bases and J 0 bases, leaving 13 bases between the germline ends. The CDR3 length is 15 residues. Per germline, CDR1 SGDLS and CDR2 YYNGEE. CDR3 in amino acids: CASSKDRGMNTEAFF. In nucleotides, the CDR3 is TGTGCCAGCAGCAAGGATAGGGGAATGAACACTGAAGCTTTCTTT.

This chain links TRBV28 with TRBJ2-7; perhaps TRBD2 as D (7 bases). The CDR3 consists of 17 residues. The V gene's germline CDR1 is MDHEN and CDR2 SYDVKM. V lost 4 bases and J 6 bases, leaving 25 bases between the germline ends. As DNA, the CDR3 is TGTGCCAGCAGTTCCCCTTGGGGGGGGCTTAATTATCTCGAGCAGTACTTC. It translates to CASSSPWGGLNYLEQYF.

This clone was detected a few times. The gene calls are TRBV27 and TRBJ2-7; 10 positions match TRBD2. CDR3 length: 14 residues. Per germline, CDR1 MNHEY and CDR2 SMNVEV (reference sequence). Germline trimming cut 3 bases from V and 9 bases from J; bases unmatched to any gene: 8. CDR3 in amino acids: CASSFLAGGLAQYF. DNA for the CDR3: TGTGCCAGCAGTTTTTTAGCGGGGGGCCTTGCGCAGTACTTC.

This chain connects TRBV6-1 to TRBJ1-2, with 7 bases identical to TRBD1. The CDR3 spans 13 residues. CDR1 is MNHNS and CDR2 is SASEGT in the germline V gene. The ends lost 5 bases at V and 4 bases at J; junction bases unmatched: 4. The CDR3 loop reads CASSLDRAYGYTF. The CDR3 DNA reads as TGTGCCAGCAGTCTAGACAGGGCCTATGGCTACACCTTC.

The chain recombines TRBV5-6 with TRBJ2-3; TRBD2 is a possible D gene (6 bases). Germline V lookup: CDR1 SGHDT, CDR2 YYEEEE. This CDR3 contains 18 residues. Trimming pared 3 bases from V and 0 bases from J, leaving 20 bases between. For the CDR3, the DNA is TGTGCCAGCAGCTCCCCTAGCCGATGGAGGGCGAGCACAGATACGCAGTATTTT. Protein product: CASSSPSRWRASTDTQYF. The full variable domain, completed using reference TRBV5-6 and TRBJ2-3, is DAGVTQSPTHLIKTRGQQVTLRCSPKSGHDTVSWYQQALGQGPQFIFQYYEEEERQRGNFPDRFSGHQFPNYSSELNVNALLLGDSALYLCASSSPSRWRASTDTQYFGPGTRLTVL.

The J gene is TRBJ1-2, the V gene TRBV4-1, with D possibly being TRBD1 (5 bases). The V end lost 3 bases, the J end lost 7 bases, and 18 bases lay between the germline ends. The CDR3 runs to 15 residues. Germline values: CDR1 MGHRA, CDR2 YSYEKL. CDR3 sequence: CASSHRQTDSGGYTF. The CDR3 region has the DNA TGCGCCAGCAGCCACCGACAGACCGATTCCGGTGGCTACACCTTC.

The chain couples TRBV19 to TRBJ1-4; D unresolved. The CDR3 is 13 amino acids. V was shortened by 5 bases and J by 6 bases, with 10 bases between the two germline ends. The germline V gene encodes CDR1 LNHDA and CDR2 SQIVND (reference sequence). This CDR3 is CASSSHGDEKLFF. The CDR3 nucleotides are TGTGCCAGTAGTTCCCACGGGGATGAAAAACTGTTTTTT.

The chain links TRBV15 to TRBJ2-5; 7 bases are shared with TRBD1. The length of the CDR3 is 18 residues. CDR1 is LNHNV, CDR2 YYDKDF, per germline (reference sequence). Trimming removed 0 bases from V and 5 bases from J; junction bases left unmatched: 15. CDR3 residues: CATSRDLTGKAVWETQYF. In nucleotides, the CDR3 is TGTGCCACCAGCAGAGATCTGACAGGGAAGGCGGTTTGGGAGACCCAGTACTTC.

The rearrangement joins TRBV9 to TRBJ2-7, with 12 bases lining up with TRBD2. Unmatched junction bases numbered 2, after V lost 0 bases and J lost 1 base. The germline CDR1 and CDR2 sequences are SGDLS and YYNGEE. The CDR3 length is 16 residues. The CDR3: CASSVDGTSGSYEQYF. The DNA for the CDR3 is TGTGCCAGCAGCGTAGACGGGACTAGCGGGTCCTACGAGCAGTACTTC.

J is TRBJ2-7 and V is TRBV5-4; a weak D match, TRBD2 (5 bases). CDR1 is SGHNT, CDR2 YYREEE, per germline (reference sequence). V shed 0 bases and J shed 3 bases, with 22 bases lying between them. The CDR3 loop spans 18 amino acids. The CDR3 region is CASSLEVGRGLAYYEQYF. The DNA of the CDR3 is TGTGCCAGCAGCTTGGAGGTGGGGAGAGGGCTGGCGTACTACGAGCAGTACTTC.

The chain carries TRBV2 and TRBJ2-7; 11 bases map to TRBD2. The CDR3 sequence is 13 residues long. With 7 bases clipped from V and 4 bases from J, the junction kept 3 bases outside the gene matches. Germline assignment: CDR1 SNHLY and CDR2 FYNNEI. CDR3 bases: TGTGCCAGCATTGGGACTAGCGGTTACGAGCAGTACTTC. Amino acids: CASIGTSGYEQYF.

The CDR3, as DNA: TGTGCCAGCAGCTTACAGGGAGGTGAGCAGTTCTTC. Protein product: CASSLQGGEQFF. V and J are TRBV11-3 and TRBJ2-1; D might be TRBD2 (6 bases). Trimming left V 2 bases short and J 9 bases short, with 8 bases between. Germline CDR1 reads SGHNT; CDR2 reads YENEEA. The CDR3 consists of 12 residues.

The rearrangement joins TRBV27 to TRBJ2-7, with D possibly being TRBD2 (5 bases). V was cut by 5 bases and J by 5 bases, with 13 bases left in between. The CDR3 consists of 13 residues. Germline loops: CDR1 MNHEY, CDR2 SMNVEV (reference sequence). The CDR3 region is CASSGLGRDEQYF. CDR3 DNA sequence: TGTGCCAGCAGTGGACTGGGTCGGGACGAGCAGTACTTC.

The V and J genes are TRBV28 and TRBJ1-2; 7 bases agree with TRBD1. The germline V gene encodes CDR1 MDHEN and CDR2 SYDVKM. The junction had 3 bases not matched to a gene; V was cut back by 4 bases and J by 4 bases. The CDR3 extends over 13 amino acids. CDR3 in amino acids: CASSSRDSYGYTF. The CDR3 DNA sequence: TGTGCCAGCAGTTCCCGGGACAGCTATGGCTACACCTTC.

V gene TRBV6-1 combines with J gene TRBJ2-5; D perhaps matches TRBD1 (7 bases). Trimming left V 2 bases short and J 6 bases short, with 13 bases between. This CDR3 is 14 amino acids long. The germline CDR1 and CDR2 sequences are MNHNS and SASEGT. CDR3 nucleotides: TGTGCCAGCAGTGAAAGGGCAGGGGGGCAGACCCAGTACTTC. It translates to CASSERAGGQTQYF.

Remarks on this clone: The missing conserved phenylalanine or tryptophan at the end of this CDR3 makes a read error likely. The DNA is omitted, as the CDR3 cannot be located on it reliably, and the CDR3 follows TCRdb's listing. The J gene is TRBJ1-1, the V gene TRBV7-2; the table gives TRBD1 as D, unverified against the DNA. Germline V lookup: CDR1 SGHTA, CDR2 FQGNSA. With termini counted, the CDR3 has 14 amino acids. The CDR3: CASSLPQQQGSVVL.

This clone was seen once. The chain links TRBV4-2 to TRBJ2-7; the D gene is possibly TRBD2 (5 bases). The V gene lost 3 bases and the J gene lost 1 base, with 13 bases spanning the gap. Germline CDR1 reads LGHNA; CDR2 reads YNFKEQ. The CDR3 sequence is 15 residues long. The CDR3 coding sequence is TGTGCCAGCAGCCAGCCTGGGAGTACATCCTACGAGCAGTACTTC. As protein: CASSQPGSTSYEQYF.

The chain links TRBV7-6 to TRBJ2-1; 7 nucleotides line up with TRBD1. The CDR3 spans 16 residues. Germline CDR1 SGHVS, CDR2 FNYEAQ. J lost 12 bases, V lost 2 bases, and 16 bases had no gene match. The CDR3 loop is CASSLRVDVGTETQFF. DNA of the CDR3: TGTGCCAGCAGCTTAAGGGTGGATGTTGGGACAGAAACGCAGTTCTTC.

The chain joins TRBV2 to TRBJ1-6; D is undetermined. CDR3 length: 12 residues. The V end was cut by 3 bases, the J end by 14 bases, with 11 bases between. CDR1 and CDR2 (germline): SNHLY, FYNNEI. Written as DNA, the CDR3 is TGTGCCAGCAGTGAGGAGGGTGTAACCCTCCACTTT. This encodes CASSEEGVTLHF.